Listed below are T cell receptor beta chains from one sample, sequenced in a study of CD8+CD57+ T cells in acquired aplastic anemia. Using its own MiXCR run on the reads, TCRdb lists one record per CDR3 protein. The data hold about 190,000 distinct CDR3 sequences, with around 65% observed a single time. Sequencing was done on a sample of sorted CD4+, CD8+, or CD8+CD57+ T cells (not recorded which) from PBMCs. The receptors stem from a human donor with severe aplastic anemia or a healthy control (not recorded which). Both conserved end residues are part of each CDR3.

TRBV19	TRBJ2-3	CASSIEARGTDTQYF
TRBV5-1	TRBJ1-5	CASSQDADQPQHF
TRBV2	TRBJ2-7	CASTTLNDEQYF
TRBV6-2/TRBV6-3	TRBJ2-2	CASSYDVTSGDGELFF
TRBV24-1	TRBJ2-1	CATSDSDPRSYNEQFF
TRBV7-9	TRBJ1-5	CASQGGNSNQPQHF
TRBV7-2	TRBJ2-5	CASSLGSAGSQETQYF
TRBV28	TRBJ1-1	CASSLTSGTEAFF
TRBV2	TRBJ1-2	CASSERRGRMDYGYTF
TRBV20-1	TRBJ1-5	CSARSRDQPQHF